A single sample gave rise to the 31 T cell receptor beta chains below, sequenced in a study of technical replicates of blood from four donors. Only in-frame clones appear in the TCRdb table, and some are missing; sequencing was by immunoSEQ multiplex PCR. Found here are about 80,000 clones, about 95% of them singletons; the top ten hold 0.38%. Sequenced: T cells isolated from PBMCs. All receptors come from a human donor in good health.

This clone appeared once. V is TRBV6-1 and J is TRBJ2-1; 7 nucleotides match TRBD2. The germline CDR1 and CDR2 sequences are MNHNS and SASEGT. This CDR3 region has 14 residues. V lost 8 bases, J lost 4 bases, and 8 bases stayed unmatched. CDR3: CASSIAGGYNEQFF. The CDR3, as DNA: TGTGCCAGCTCCATAGCGGGTGGGTACAATGAGCAGTTCTTC.

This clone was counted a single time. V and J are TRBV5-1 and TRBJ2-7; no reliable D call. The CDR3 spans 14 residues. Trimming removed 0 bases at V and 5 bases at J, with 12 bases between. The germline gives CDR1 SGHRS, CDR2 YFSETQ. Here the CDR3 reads CASSLGHYKDEQYF. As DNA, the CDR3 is TGCGCCAGCAGCTTGGGGCACTATAAGGACGAGCAGTACTTC.

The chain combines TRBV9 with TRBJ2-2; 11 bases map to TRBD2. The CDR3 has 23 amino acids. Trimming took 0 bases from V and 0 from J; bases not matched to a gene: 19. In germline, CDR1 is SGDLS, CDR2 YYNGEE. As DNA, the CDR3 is TGTGCCAGCAGCGTAGAAGTTGTTAGATCCGGGACTAGCGGTTCGGCGAACACCGGGGAGCTGTTTTTT. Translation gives CASSVEVVRSGTSGSANTGELFF. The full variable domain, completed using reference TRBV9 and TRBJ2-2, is DSGVTQTPKHLITATGQRVTLRCSPRSGDLSVYWYQQSLDQGLQFLIQYYNGEERAKGNILERFSAQQFPDLHSELNLSSLELGDSALYFCASSVEVVRSGTSGSANTGELFFGEGSRLTVL.

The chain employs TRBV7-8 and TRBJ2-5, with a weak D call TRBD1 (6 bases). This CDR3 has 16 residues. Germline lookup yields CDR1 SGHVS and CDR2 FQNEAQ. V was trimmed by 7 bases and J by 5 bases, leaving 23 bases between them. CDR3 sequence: CASNDLRGPKEETQYF. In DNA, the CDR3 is TGTGCCAGCAACGACCTCAGGGGACCAAAGGAGGAGACCCAGTACTTC. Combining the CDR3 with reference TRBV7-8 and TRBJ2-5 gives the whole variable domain GAGVSQSPRYKVAKRGQDVALRCDPISGHVSLFWYQQALGQGPEFLTYFQNEAQLDKSGLPSDRFFAERPEGSVSTLKIQRTQQEDSAVYLCASNDLRGPKEETQYFGPGTRLLVL.

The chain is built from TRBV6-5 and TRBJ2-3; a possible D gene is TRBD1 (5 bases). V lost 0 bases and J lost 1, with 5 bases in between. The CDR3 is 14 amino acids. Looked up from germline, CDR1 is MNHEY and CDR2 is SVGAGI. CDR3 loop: CASSYSTGTDTQYF. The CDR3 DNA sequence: TGTGCCAGCAGTTACTCGACAGGCACAGATACGCAGTATTTT.

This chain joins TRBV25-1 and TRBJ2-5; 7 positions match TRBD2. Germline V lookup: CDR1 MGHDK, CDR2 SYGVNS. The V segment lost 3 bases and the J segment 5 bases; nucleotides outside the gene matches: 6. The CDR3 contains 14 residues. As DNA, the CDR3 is TGTGCCAGCAGTGATTACGGGGAGGGGGAGACCCAGTACTTC. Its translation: CASSDYGEGETQYF.

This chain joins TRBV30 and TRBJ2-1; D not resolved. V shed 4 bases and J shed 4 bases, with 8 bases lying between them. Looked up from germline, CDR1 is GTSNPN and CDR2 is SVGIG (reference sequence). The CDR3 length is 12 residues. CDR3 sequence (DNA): TGTGCCTGGACATATCAGTACAATGAGCAGTTCTTC. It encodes CAWTYQYNEQFF.

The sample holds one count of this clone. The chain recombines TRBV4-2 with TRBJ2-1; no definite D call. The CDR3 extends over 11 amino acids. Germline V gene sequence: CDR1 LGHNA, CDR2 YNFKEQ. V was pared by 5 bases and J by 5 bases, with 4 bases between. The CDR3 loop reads CASSYNNEQFF. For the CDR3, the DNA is TGTGCCAGCAGCTACAACAATGAGCAGTTCTTC.

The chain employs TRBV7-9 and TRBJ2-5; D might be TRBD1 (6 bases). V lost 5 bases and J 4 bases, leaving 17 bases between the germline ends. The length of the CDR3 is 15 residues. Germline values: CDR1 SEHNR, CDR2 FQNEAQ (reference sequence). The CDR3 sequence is CASSPSVGGGETQYF. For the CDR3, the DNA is TGTGCCAGCAGCCCCTCGGTTGGGGGCGGAGAGACCCAGTACTTC.

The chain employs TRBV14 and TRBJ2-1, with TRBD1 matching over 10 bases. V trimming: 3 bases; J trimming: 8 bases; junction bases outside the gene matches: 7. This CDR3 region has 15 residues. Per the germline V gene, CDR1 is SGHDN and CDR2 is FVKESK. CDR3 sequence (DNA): TGTGCCAGCAGCCAGCCGGGACAGGGGAGCTATGAGCAGTTCTTC. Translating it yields CASSQPGQGSYEQFF. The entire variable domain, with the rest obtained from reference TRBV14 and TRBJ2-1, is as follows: EAGVTQFPSHSVIEKGQTVTLRCDPISGHDNLYWYRRVMGKEIKFLLHFVKESKQDESGMPNNRFLAERTGGTYSTLKVQPAELEDSGVYFCASSQPGQGSYEQFFGPGTRLTVL.

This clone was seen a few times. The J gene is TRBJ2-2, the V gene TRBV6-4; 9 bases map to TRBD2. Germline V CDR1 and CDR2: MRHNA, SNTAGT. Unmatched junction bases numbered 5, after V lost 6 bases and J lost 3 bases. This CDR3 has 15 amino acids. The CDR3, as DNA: TGTGCCAGCAGCGAGACTAGCGGAGACACCGGGGAGCTGTTTTTT. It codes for CASSETSGDTGELFF.

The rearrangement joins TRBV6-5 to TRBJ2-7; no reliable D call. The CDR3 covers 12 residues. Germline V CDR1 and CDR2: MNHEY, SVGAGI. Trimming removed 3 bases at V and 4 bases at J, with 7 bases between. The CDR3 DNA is TGTGCCAGCAGTTATACGGGTTACGAGCAGTACTTC. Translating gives CASSYTGYEQYF.

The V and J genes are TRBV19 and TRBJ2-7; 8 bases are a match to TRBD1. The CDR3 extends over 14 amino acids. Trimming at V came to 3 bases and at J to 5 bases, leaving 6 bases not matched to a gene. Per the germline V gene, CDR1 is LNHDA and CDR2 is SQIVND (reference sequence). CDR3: CASSIDRGQDEQYF. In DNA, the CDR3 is TGTGCCAGTAGTATTGACAGGGGACAAGACGAGCAGTACTTC.

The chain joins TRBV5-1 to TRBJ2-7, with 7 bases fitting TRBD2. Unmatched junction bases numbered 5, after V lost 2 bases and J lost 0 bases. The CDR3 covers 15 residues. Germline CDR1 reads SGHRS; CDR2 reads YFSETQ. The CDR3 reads CASSFRGSSSYEQYF. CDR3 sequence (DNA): TGCGCCAGCAGCTTTCGCGGGAGCTCCTCCTACGAGCAGTACTTC.

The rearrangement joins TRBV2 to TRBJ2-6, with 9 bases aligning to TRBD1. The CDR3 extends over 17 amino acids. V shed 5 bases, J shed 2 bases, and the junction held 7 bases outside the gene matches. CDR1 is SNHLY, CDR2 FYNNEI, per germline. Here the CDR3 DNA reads TGTGCCAGCAGTTCCGGGACAGGGAGGGCTGGGGCCAACGTCCTGACTTTC. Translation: CASSSGTGRAGANVLTF.

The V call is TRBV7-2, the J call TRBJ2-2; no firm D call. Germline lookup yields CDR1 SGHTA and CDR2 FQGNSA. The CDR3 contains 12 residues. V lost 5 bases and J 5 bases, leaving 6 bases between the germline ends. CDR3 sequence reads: CASSEVTGELFF. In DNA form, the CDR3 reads TGTGCCAGCAGCGAGGTTACCGGGGAGCTGTTTTTT.

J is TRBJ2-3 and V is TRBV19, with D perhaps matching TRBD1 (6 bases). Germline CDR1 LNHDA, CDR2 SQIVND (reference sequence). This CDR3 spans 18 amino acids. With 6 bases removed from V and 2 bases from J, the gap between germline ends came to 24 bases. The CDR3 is CASRMTGHPLINTDTQYF. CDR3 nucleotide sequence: TGTGCCAGTAGAATGACGGGACACCCCCTCATCAACACAGATACGCAGTATTTT. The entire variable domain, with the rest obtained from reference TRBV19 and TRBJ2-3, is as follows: DGGITQSPKYLFRKEGQNVTLSCEQNLNHDAMYWYRQDPGQGLRLIYYSQIVNDFQKGDIAEGYSVSREKKESFPLTVTSAQKNPTAFYLCASRMTGHPLINTDTQYFGPGTRLTVL.

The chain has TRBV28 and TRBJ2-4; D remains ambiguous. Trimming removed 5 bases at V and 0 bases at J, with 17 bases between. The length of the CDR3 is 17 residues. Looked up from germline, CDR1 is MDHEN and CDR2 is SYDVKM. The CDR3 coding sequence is TGTGCCAGCAGTGCCCCTTCCGAAGCCCCAGCCAAAAACATTCAGTACTTC. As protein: CASSAPSEAPAKNIQYF.

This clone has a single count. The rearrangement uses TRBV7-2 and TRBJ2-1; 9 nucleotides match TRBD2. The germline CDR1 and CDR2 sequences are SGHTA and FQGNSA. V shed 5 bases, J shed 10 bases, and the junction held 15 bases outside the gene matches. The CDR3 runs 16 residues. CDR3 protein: CASSILAGEVPLEQFF. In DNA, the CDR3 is TGTGCCAGCAGCATTTTAGCGGGGGAGGTCCCATTAGAGCAGTTCTTC.

Here the CDR3 reads CASSPDSQPQHF. CDR3 DNA: TGTGCCAGTAGTCCGGACAGCCAGCCCCAGCATTTT. The chain recombines TRBV19 with TRBJ1-5; TRBD1 is a possible D gene (6 bases). CDR1 is LNHDA, CDR2 SQIVND, per germline (reference sequence). The CDR3 contains 12 residues. Deletions cut 5 bases from V and 7 bases from J, with 9 bases between.

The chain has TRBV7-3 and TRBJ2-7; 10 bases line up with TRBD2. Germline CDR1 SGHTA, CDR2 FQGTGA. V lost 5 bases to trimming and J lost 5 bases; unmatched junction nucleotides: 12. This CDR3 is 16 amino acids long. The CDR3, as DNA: TGTGCCAGCAGCCCTCTAGCGGGAGCCCTTCTCAACGAGCAGTACTTC. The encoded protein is CASSPLAGALLNEQYF.

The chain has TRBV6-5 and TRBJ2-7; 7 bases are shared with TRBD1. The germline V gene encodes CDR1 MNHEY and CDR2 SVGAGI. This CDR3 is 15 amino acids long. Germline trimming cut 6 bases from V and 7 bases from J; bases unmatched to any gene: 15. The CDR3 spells CASRLNRGGSEEQYF. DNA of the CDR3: TGTGCCAGCAGACTTAACAGGGGTGGTTCGGAGGAGCAGTACTTC.

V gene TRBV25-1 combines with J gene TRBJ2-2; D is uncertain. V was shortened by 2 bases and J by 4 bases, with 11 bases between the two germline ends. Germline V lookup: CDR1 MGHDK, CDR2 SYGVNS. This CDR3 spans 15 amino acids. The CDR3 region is CASSEHNKFTGELFF. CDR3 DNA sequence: TGTGCCAGCAGTGAACACAACAAGTTCACCGGGGAGCTGTTTTTT.

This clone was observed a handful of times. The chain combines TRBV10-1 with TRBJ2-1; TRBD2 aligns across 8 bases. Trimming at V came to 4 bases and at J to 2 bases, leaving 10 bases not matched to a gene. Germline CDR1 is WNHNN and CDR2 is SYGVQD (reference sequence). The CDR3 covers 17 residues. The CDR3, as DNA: TGCGCCAGCAGTGCGGATTCTCTAGCGGGCCCCTACAATGAGCAGTTCTTC. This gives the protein CASSADSLAGPYNEQFF.

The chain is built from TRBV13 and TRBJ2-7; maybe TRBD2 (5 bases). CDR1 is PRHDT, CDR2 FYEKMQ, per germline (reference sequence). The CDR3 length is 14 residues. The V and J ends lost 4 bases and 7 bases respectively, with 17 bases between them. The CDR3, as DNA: TGTGCCAGCAGCTCCGCGGGTGAGGCGTGGGAGCAGTACTTC. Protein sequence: CASSSAGEAWEQYF.

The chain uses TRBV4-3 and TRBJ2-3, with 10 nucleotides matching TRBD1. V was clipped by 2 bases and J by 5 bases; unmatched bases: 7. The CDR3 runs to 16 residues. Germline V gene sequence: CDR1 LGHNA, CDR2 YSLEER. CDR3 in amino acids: CASSQTGQGQGDTQYF. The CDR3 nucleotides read TGCGCCAGCAGCCAAACGGGACAGGGGCAAGGAGATACGCAGTATTTT.

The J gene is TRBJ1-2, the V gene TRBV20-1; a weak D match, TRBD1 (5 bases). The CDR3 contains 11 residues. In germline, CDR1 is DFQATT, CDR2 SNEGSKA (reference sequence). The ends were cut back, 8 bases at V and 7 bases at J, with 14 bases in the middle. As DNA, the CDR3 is TGCAGTCTGGAGGGGAACGGTGGCTACACCTTC. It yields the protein CSLEGNGGYTF.

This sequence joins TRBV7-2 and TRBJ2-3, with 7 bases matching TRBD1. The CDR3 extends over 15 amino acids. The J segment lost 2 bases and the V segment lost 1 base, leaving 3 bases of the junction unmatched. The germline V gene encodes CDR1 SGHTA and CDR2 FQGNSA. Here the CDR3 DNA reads TGTGCCAGCAGCTTAGGCAAGGGGGCCACAGATACGCAGTATTTT. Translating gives CASSLGKGATDTQYF. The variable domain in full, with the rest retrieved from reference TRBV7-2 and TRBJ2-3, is GAGVSQSPSNKVTEKGKDVELRCDPISGHTALYWYRQSLGQGLEFLIYFQGNSAPDKSGLPSDRFSAERTGGSVSTLTIQRTQQEDSAVYLCASSLGKGATDTQYFGPGTRLTVL.

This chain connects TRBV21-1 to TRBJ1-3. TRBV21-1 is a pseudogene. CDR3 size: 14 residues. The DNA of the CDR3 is TGTGCCAGCAGCAAAGTCCGGGGAGGAAACACCATATATTTT. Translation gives CASSKVRGGNTIYF.

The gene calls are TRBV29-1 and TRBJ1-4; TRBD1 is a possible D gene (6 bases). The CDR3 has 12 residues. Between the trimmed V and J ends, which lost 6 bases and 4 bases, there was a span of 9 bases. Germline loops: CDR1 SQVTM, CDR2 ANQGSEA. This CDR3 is CSVTGDNEKLFF. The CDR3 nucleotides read TGCAGCGTGACAGGCGATAATGAAAAACTGTTTTTT.

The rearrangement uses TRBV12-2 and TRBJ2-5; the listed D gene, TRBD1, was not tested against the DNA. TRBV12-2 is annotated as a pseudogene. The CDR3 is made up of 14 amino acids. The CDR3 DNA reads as TGTGCAAGTCGCTCCCGACAGGGCGCAGAGACCCAGTACTTC. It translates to CASRSRQGAETQYF.